A single sample is the source of the 27 T cell receptor beta chains below, sequenced in a study of T cell responses to AZD1222 COVID-19 vaccine. The data were produced by immunoSEQ multiplex PCR, yet TCRdb's version contains in-frame clones alone and is incomplete. The data contain some 97,000 clones, approximately 87% of them singletons. The input for sequencing was peripheral blood, taken on day 0 of AZD1222 vaccination. These receptors were obtained from an adult in good health.

Here the CDR3 reads CASSSLSAGGFTGELFF. In nucleotides, the CDR3 is TGTGCCAGCAGCTCCCTCTCAGCGGGGGGGTTTACCGGGGAGCTGTTTTTT. V is TRBV7-8 and J is TRBJ2-2; 10 bases map to TRBD2. This CDR3 is built from 17 residues. Germline V gives CDR1 SGHVS, CDR2 FQNEAQ. After removal of 4 bases from V and 5 bases from J, the junction contained 10 bases not matched to a gene.

V is TRBV9 and J is TRBJ1-3; D call uncertain. The length of the CDR3 is 16 residues. The V gene's germline CDR1 is SGDLS and CDR2 YYNGEE. V was cut by 0 bases and J by 3 bases, with 13 bases left in between. The CDR3 DNA reads as TGTGCCAGCAGCGTAGCGGGATACGCCCGTGGAAACACCATATATTTT. Its protein is CASSVAGYARGNTIYF.

The V call is TRBV28, the J call TRBJ1-2; no reliable D call. V lost 2 bases to trimming and J lost 8 bases, with 15 bases between them. The CDR3 has 14 amino acids. Germline V CDR1 and CDR2: MDHEN, SYDVKM. In DNA, the CDR3 is TGTGCCAGCAGTTTAGGAGGGAAGATCAGGGGCTACACCTTC. Translating gives CASSLGGKIRGYTF.

The chain employs TRBV7-9 and TRBJ1-1, with TRBD1 matching 7 bases. V shed 5 bases and J 5 bases; nucleotides not matched to a gene: 11. The CDR3 spans 15 residues. Germline CDR1 and CDR2: SEHNR and FQNEAQ (reference sequence). CDR3 nucleotides: TGTGCCAGCAGCCCTAGCGGGTCAGGGGGGACTGAAGCTTTCTTT. Its protein is CASSPSGSGGTEAFF.

DNA of the CDR3: TGTGCCAGCAGTCGACTTACAGGCGACTCTGGAAACACCATATATTTT. Protein: CASSRLTGDSGNTIYF. V usage is TRBV28 and J usage is TRBJ1-3, with a possible D match to TRBD1 (5 bases). Between the trimmed V and J ends, which lost 5 bases and 0 bases, there was a span of 14 bases. The CDR3 contains 16 residues. The germline gives CDR1 MDHEN, CDR2 SYDVKM.

This chain connects TRBV2 to TRBJ1-1, with D perhaps matching TRBD1 (5 bases). Germline lookup yields CDR1 SNHLY and CDR2 FYNNEI. Trimming stripped 8 bases from V and 4 bases from J, with 14 bases between. This CDR3 comprises 13 residues. This CDR3 is CASSPRVPTEAFF. CDR3 bases: TGTGCCAGCTCGCCCAGGGTGCCCACTGAAGCTTTCTTT. The variable domain in full, with the rest retrieved from reference TRBV2 and TRBJ1-1, is EPEVTQTPSHQVTQMGQEVILRCVPISNHLYFYWYRQILGQKVEFLVSFYNNEISEKSEIFDDQFSVERPDGSNFTLKIRSTKLEDSAMYFCASSPRVPTEAFFGQGTRLTVV.

The chain has TRBV7-6 and TRBJ1-3, with D unclear. Trimming stripped 6 bases from V and 3 bases from J, with 6 bases between. CDR3 length: 12 residues. Germline CDR1 is SGHVS and CDR2 is FNYEAQ. In DNA, the CDR3 is TGTGCCAGCAGAACGGATGGAAACACCATATATTTT. Amino acid sequence: CASRTDGNTIYF.

V and J are TRBV18 and TRBJ2-1, with D perhaps matching TRBD1 (6 bases). CDR1 and CDR2 from the germline V gene are KGHSH and LQKENI. The CDR3 contains 14 residues. V was pared by 3 bases and J by 0 bases, with 6 bases between. In nucleotides, the CDR3 is TGTGCCAGCTCACCGGACAGCTCCTACAATGAGCAGTTCTTC. Its translation: CASSPDSSYNEQFF.

The rearrangement links TRBV6-5 to TRBJ1-5; no definite D call. There are 15 residues in the CDR3. Germline V lookup: CDR1 MNHEY, CDR2 SVGAGI. V lost 6 bases to trimming and J lost 1 base, with 13 bases between them. DNA for the CDR3: TGTGCCAGCAGCCCCAACCCCGGGAGCAATCAGCCCCAGCATTTT. Amino acid sequence: CASSPNPGSNQPQHF.

The chain combines TRBV18 with TRBJ1-1; D call uncertain. This CDR3 contains 15 residues. The germline V gene has CDR1 KGHSH and CDR2 LQKENI. The V gene lost 1 base and the J gene lost 0 bases, with 9 bases spanning the gap. CDR3 DNA sequence: TGTGCCAGCTCACCACGGCACGCTGTGAACACTGAAGCTTTCTTT. Translated: CASSPRHAVNTEAFF.

The V and J genes are TRBV15 and TRBJ1-1; D is ambiguous. Trimming left V 8 bases short and J 3 bases short, with 10 bases between. The CDR3 extends over 12 amino acids. In germline, CDR1 is LNHNV, CDR2 YYDKDF (reference sequence). The CDR3 DNA follows: TGTGCCACCCCCGCCCGGGACACTGAAGCTTTCTTT. Protein sequence: CATPARDTEAFF.

The V gene is TRBV18, the J gene TRBJ2-1, with TRBD2 identical over 9 bases. There are 15 residues in the CDR3. CDR1 is KGHSH, CDR2 LQKENI, per germline. The J segment lost 4 bases and the V segment lost 2 bases, leaving 3 bases of the junction unmatched. CDR3 protein: CASSPTAGGYNEQFF. CDR3 coding DNA: TGTGCCAGCTCACCAACAGCGGGGGGATACAATGAGCAGTTCTTC.

This rearrangement joins TRBV7-9 to TRBJ1-6; D gene unclear. The CDR3 has 15 residues. Per the germline V gene, CDR1 is SEHNR and CDR2 is FQNEAQ (reference sequence). The V and J ends lost 5 bases and 10 bases respectively, with 18 bases between them. The CDR3 reads CASSPPRQRWSPLHF. In nucleotides, the CDR3 is TGTGCCAGCAGCCCCCCCCGGCAAAGGTGGTCACCCCTCCACTTT. The whole variable domain, filled in from reference TRBV7-9 and TRBJ1-6, reads DTGVSQNPRHKITKRGQNVTFRCDPISEHNRLYWYRQTLGQGPEFLTYFQNEAQLEKSRLLSDRFSAERPKGSFSTLEIQRTEQGDSAMYLCASSPPRQRWSPLHFGNGTRLTVT.

The rearrangement joins TRBV4-2 to TRBJ1-1; D uncertain. Germline V gene lookup returns CDR1 LGHNA and CDR2 YNFKEQ. Trimming took 3 bases from V and 0 from J, leaving 2 bases between them. The CDR3 has 12 amino acids. The CDR3 loop is CASSHLNTEAFF. The CDR3 coding sequence is TGTGCCAGCAGCCATCTGAACACTGAAGCTTTCTTT.

This clone was found once. The chain uses TRBV21-1 and TRBJ2-7; TRBD1 reflects the table's D call only, with no check against the DNA. TRBV21-1 corresponds to a pseudogene. CDR3 length: 16 amino acids. The CDR3 region has the DNA TGTGCCAGCAGCGAGGGGTGGGGACAGGAGGCCTACGAGCAGTACTTC. It codes for CASSEGWGQEAYEQYF.

CDR3 in DNA: TGTGCCAGCAGCCTGGATGGGACTACCCAAACAGATACGCAGTATTTT. Its translation is CASSLDGTTQTDTQYF. The rearrangement joins TRBV9 to TRBJ2-3, with 7 bases that match TRBD2. This CDR3 has 16 residues. V lost 4 bases and J lost 3; bases outside the gene matches: 11. Germline assignment: CDR1 SGDLS and CDR2 YYNGEE.

This chain links TRBV5-1 with TRBJ2-2; unclear D gene. There are 13 residues in the CDR3. Trimming left V 0 bases short and J 6 bases short, with 6 bases between. The V gene's germline CDR1 is SGHRS and CDR2 YFSETQ. CDR3 residues: CASSLVGAGELFF. For the CDR3, the DNA is TGCGCCAGCAGCTTGGTAGGCGCCGGGGAGCTGTTTTTT. Drawing the rest from reference TRBV5-1 and TRBJ2-2, the complete variable domain is KAGVTQTPRYLIKTRGQQVTLSCSPISGHRSVSWYQQTPGQGLQFLFEYFSETQRNKGNFPGRFSGRQFSNSRSEMNVSTLELGDSALYLCASSLVGAGELFFGEGSRLTVL.

V usage is TRBV29-1 and J usage is TRBJ1-2; D is perhaps TRBD1 (5 bases). In germline, CDR1 is SQVTM, CDR2 ANQGSEA. Trimming cost V 5 bases and J 4 bases, with 17 bases left between them. The CDR3 loop spans 14 amino acids. CDR3 amino acids: CSVPDGPGGYGYTF. The CDR3 bases are TGCAGCGTTCCCGACGGCCCGGGGGGCTATGGCTACACCTTC. Looking up the rest from reference TRBV29-1 and TRBJ1-2 gives the full variable domain: SAVISQKPSRDICQRGTSLTIQCQVDSQVTMMFWYRQQPGQSLTLIATANQGSEATYESGFVIDKFPISRPNLTFSTLTVSNMSPEDSSIYLCSVPDGPGGYGYTFGSGTRLTVV.

Only one count was recorded for this clone. The sample holds other DNA sequences that translate to the same CDR3. This chain connects TRBV12-3 or TRBV12-4 to TRBJ1-1, with TRBD1 as a possible D gene (5 bases). V lost 1 base and J 2 bases, leaving 5 bases between the germline ends. This CDR3 region has 13 residues. The CDR3 DNA reads TGTGCCAGCAGTTTAGGGGGCAACACTGAAGCTTTCTTT. Protein sequence: CASSLGGNTEAFF.

This clone was detected once. The rearrangement joins TRBV6-2 or TRBV6-3 to TRBJ1-2; D is undetermined. The V gene lost 6 bases and the J gene lost 8 bases, with 16 bases spanning the gap. This CDR3 is built from 13 residues. Per the germline V gene, CDR1 is MNHEY and CDR2 is SVGEGT. In DNA form, the CDR3 reads TGTGCCAGCAGCGAGCTCCTTCTCCGGGGCTACACCTTC. As protein: CASSELLLRGYTF.

In its sample, this clone was seen once. V gene TRBV4-1 combines with J gene TRBJ2-3; the D gene is possibly TRBD1 (8 bases). This CDR3 is 15 amino acids long. Germline V gene lookup returns CDR1 MGHRA and CDR2 YSYEKL. Trimming pared 0 bases from V and 4 bases from J, leaving 11 bases between. CDR3 DNA sequence: TGCGCCAGCAGCCAAGAAACAGGGGGGGCAGATACGCAGTATTTT. Its protein is CASSQETGGADTQYF.

This clone showed up just a few times. The CDR3 sequence is CASSSEKRGNSPLHF. For the CDR3, the DNA is TGTGCCAGCAGCTCCGAGAAGCGGGGTAATTCACCCCTCCACTTT. The genes are TRBV7-3 and TRBJ1-6, with D unclear. CDR3 length equals 15 residues. Trimming pared 4 bases from V and 6 bases from J, leaving 13 bases between. The germline gives CDR1 SGHTA, CDR2 FQGTGA. Full variable domain (rest looked up from reference TRBV7-3 and TRBJ1-6): GAGVSQTPSNKVTEKGKYVELRCDPISGHTALYWYRQSLGQGPEFLIYFQGTGAADDSGLPNDRFFAVRPEGSVSTLKIQRTERGDSAVYLCASSSEKRGNSPLHFGNGTRLTVT.

This chain joins TRBV28 and TRBJ1-2; 9 bases align to TRBD1. Germline loops: CDR1 MDHEN, CDR2 SYDVKM. After removal of 3 bases from V and 8 bases from J, the junction contained 13 bases not matched to a gene. The CDR3 extends over 16 amino acids. For the CDR3, the DNA is TGTGCCAGCAGTTTGTCCGGGACAGGGTCTTCTGGAGGCTACACCTTC. The encoded protein is CASSLSGTGSSGGYTF.

The chain links TRBV6-2 or TRBV6-3 to TRBJ1-1; no clear D gene. The CDR3 length is 13 residues. Trimming removed 6 bases at V and 6 bases at J, with 14 bases between. CDR1 and CDR2 from the germline V gene are MNHEY and SVGEGT. The CDR3 sequence: CASSTNPGAEAFF. CDR3 DNA sequence: TGTGCCAGCAGCACCAACCCTGGGGCTGAAGCTTTCTTT.

This clone is a singleton in its sample. This rearrangement joins TRBV7-3 to TRBJ2-2; 9 nucleotides align to TRBD2. The CDR3 is 15 amino acids. Per germline, CDR1 SGHTA and CDR2 FQGTGA. Trimming removed 4 bases from V and 4 bases from J; junction bases left unmatched: 4. DNA of the CDR3: TGTGCCAGCAGCTCCCTTAGCGGGGGCACCGGGGAGCTGTTTTTT. It yields the protein CASSSLSGGTGELFF.

The genes are TRBV2 and TRBJ1-2; 7 bases map to TRBD1. V trimming: 6 bases; J trimming: 1 base; junction bases outside the gene matches: 5. The germline CDR1 and CDR2 sequences are SNHLY and FYNNEI. The CDR3 sequence is 14 residues long. The CDR3 spells CASSAGTVNYGYTF. CDR3 coding DNA: TGTGCCAGCAGCGCCGGGACAGTTAACTATGGCTACACCTTC.

The rearrangement links TRBV29-1 to TRBJ1-2, with D unresolved. CDR1 and CDR2 from the germline V gene are SQVTM and ANQGSEA. Between the trimmed V and J ends, which lost 0 bases and 4 bases, there was a span of 6 bases. This CDR3 comprises 12 residues. CDR3 protein: CSVEDSIYGYTF. The CDR3 DNA follows: TGCAGCGTTGAAGACTCAATCTATGGCTACACCTTC.